This is a list of T cell receptor beta chains from one sample in a study of cytotoxic CD8 clonotypes in ibrutinib-treated CLL. Libraries were prepared by immunoSEQ multiplex PCR; TCRdb keeps only in-frame clonotypes and omits some of them. There are approximately 120,000 clones in the sample; 50% to 65% occur only once, and 35% to 40% lies in the top ten. The material sequenced was PBMCs, taken after 24 months of ibrutinib treatment. The receptors derive from a human donor with chronic lymphocytic leukemia. Each CDR3 is given with its conserved first and last residue. Each record gives: CDR3 length, J gene, V gene, D gene, clone size, CDR3 protein, CDR3 DNA. The D gene is left open where the match is weak. Only some rows state a clone size, as once, few, many or a class for expanded clones.

15 TRBJ1-5 TRBV5-6 TRBD1 . CASSLGRGSYQPQHF TGTGCCAGCAGCTTGGGCAGGGGGAGCTATCAGCCCCAGCATTTT
15 TRBJ1-3 TRBV7-9 . . CASSGTGPSGNTIYF TGTGCCAGCAGCGGCACAGGGCCCTCTGGAAACACCATATATTTT
13 TRBJ1-3 TRBV5-1 . . CASSDSGRNTIYF TGCGCCAGCAGTGACAGCGGGAGAAACACCATATATTTT
16 TRBJ2-3 TRBV5-4 TRBD2 few CASSFGLAGSTDTQYF TGTGCCAGCAGCTTCGGACTAGCGGGGAGCACAGATACGCAGTATTTT
15 TRBJ1-2 TRBV6-1 . few CASSEAQVGNYGYTF TGTGCCAGCAGTGAAGCGCAGGTGGGAAACTATGGCTACACCTTC
16 TRBJ2-3 TRBV6-5 TRBD2 . CASSFLAGGGTDTQYF TGTGCCAGCAGTTTCCTAGCGGGGGGAGGAACAGATACGCAGTATTTT
14 TRBJ1-2 TRBV6-5 TRBD1 . CASSRTGANYGYTF TGTGCCAGCAGTCGGACAGGCGCTAACTATGGCTACACCTTC
13 TRBJ2-7 TRBV5-1 . . CASSLSGPYEQYF TGCGCCAGCAGCTTGTCGGGACCCTACGAGCAGTACTTC
15 TRBJ2-7 TRBV6-5 TRBD1 once CASSLAGTGVGEQYF TGTGCCAGCAGTCTAGCCGGGACAGGGGTCGGGGAGCAGTACTTC
17 TRBJ2-6 TRBV25-1 . . CASSRSPLISGANVLTF TGTGCCAGCAGTCGTAGTCCCCTGATCTCTGGGGCCAACGTCCTGACTTTC
14 TRBJ2-3 TRBV30 . . CAWRWGPSTDTQYF TGTGCCTGGAGATGGGGGCCTAGCACAGATACGCAGTATTTT
13 TRBJ1-2 TRBV6-1 TRBD1 . CASSERGQRGYTF TGTGCCAGCAGTGAAAGGGGACAGCGGGGCTACACCTTC
13 TRBJ1-4 TRBV2 . . CASNRGGNEKLFF TGTGCCAGCAATCGTGGGGGAAATGAAAAACTGTTTTTT
14 TRBJ1-4 TRBV2 . . CASSRGTVNEKLFF TGTGCCAGCAGCCGCGGGACTGTTAATGAAAAACTGTTTTTT
17 TRBJ2-7 TRBV19 TRBD2 few CASSIGWGTSRSYEQYF TGTGCCAGTAGTATAGGTTGGGGGACTAGCCGATCCTACGAGCAGTACTTC
16 TRBJ2-1 TRBV7-8 TRBD2 . CASSAAGLAIEDEQFF TGTGCCAGCAGCGCGGCGGGACTAGCCATCGAGGATGAGCAGTTCTTC
17 TRBJ1-5 TRBV28 . few CASSLELTGTRNQPQHF TGTGCCAGCAGTTTAGAGTTAACCGGGACCCGAAATCAGCCCCAGCATTTT
19 TRBJ2-1 TRBV29-1 TRBD2 . CSVKRQGDSGTSGYNEQFF TGCAGCGTTAAGAGACAGGGGGACTCCGGGACTAGCGGATACAATGAGCAGTTCTTC
15 TRBJ2-7 TRBV18 . few CASSPWRDSSYEQYF TGTGCCAGCTCACCTTGGCGGGACAGCTCCTACGAGCAGTACTTC
12 TRBJ2-1 TRBV19 . . CASSPLTGEQFF TGTGCCAGTAGCCCTTTGACAGGCGAGCAGTTCTTC
17 TRBJ2-7 TRBV28 TRBD1 . CASSFPPGTGLSDEQYF TGTGCCAGCAGTTTCCCCCCGGGGACAGGGCTTTCGGACGAGCAGTACTTC
15 TRBJ1-4 TRBV9 . . CASSVTPEANEKLFF TGTGCCAGCAGCGTGACTCCGGAGGCTAATGAAAAACTGTTTTTT
18 TRBJ2-6 TRBV7-2 . . CASSLAGASFSGANVLTF TGTGCCAGCAGCTTAGCCGGAGCCAGCTTCTCTGGGGCCAACGTCCTGACTTTC
17 TRBJ2-2 TRBV28 . . CASSRGRRGVDTGELFF TGTGCCAGCAGCAGAGGACGCAGGGGAGTGGACACCGGGGAGCTGTTTTTT
15 TRBJ2-1 TRBV29-1 TRBD2 . CSVAGLAGGLNEQFF TGCAGCGTCGCTGGACTAGCGGGGGGGCTAAATGAGCAGTTCTTC
11 TRBJ1-2 TRBV19 TRBD1 few CASGQGYGYTF TGTGCCAGTGGACAGGGGTACGGCTACACCTTC
16 TRBJ2-3 TRBV7-9 . . CASSRDGTPITDTQYF TGTGCCAGCAGCCGAGACGGGACACCAATCACAGATACGCAGTATTTT
18 TRBJ2-1 TRBV4-1 TRBD2 . CASSRQTSTSGGYNEQFF TGCGCCAGCAGCCGCCAGACCTCGACTAGCGGAGGTTACAATGAGCAGTTCTTC
12 TRBJ1-1 TRBV29-1 . . CSAIQGPTEAFF TGCAGCGCCATCCAGGGACCCACTGAAGCTTTCTTT
13 TRBJ2-7 TRBV19 TRBD1 . CASDRGQGDEQYF TGTGCCAGTGACAGGGGGCAGGGTGACGAGCAGTACTTC
14 TRBJ1-5 TRBV28 . . CASRLGQVAQPQHF TGTGCCAGCAGGCTGGGACAAGTCGCACAGCCCCAGCATTTT
14 TRBJ2-1 TRBV12-5 TRBD1 few CASGTGQGKNEQFF TGTGCTAGTGGTACGGGACAGGGGAAAAATGAGCAGTTCTTC
19 TRBJ2-1 TRBV4-2 . once CASSQDLMRGRRDLNEQFF TGTGCCAGCAGCCAAGATTTAATGAGGGGTCGGCGTGATCTCAATGAGCAGTTCTTC
18 TRBJ2-5 TRBV11-3 . . CASSLDIEDSVGPRTQYF TGTGCCAGCAGCTTAGATATCGAGGATTCCGTAGGTCCCAGGACCCAGTACTTC
17 TRBJ2-3 TRBV19 TRBD2 few CASSMGLAGDPVNTQYF TGTGCCAGTAGTATGGGGCTAGCGGGGGACCCTGTGAATACGCAGTATTTT
13 TRBJ2-7 TRBV7-8 TRBD1 . CASSEGQAYEQYF TGTGCCAGCAGCGAGGGACAGGCCTACGAGCAGTACTTC
10 TRBJ1-4 TRBV9 . many CASSVEKLFF TGTGCCAGCAGCGTAGAAAAACTGTTTTTT
16 TRBJ1-5 TRBV6-6 . . CASSYRGGEGHQPQHF TGTGCCAGCAGTTACAGGGGGGGTGAGGGTCATCAGCCCCAGCATTTT
15 TRBJ2-1 TRBV28 . . CASRGPGRGGNEQFF TGTGCCAGCAGGGGCCCGGGCCGTGGAGGGAATGAGCAGTTCTTC
15 TRBJ2-7 TRBV7-3 . . CASSTEGPKIYEQYF TGTGCCAGCAGCACAGAGGGACCAAAGATATACGAGCAGTACTTC
15 TRBJ2-7 TRBV6-6 TRBD1 . CASGDDRGQRYEQYF TGTGCCAGCGGGGACGACAGGGGGCAGAGGTACGAGCAGTACTTC